The clone carrying this T cell receptor (beta chain) has ten or more counts. Antigen: not known. The record originates from a study of tumor-infiltrating lymphocytes in primary liver carcinoma. Study-level results: It was in tumors, not blood, that the top-250-clone fraction was significantly higher (p = 0.039).

J was trimmed by 4 bases and V by 5 bases; bases with no gene match: 7. The CDR3 runs 15 residues. Looked up from germline, CDR1 is SGHNT and CDR2 is YYREEE (reference sequence). From around 0.5 ug total RNA, TCR beta cDNA was generated with a primer in the constant region. A slightly modified ARM-PCR protocol with three nested multiplex PCR rounds produced these TCR beta libraries. Primers for the first two PCR rounds were TRBV1-TRBV30 forward primers and a C-beta reverse primer (roughly 10 cycles per round). TCRdb recomputed calls from the multiplex PCR reads with MiXCR, one row per CDR3 protein. The sample consists of approximately 110,000 distinct CDR3 sequences, 50% to 65% of them appearing once. Unsorted bulk tissue of about 20-30 mg yielded co-extracted RNA and DNA. No patient had received treatment, and all had chronic HBV infection.

Specimen: liver tumor tissue from sampling region 1. Subset here: tumor region T1, superior pole. V gene TRBV5-4 combines with J gene TRBJ2-3; 10 nucleotides align to TRBD2. The clonotype originates from a woman aged 55-69 years with primary liver carcinoma and hepatitis B virus infection. DNA of the CDR3: TGTGCCAGCAGTCCCTCTAGCGGGAGATCAGATACGCAGTATTTT. This codes for CASSPSSGRSDTQYF.